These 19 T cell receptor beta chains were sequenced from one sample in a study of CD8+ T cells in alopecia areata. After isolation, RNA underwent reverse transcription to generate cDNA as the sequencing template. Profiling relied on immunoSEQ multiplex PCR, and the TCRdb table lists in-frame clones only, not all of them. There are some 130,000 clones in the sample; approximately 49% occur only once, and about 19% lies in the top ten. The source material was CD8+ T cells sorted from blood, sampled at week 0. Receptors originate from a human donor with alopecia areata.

The CDR3 is CSFQGVSGYEQYF. In DNA, the CDR3 is TGCAGCTTCCAGGGTGTTTCGGGTTACGAGCAGTACTTC. The J gene is TRBJ2-7, the V gene TRBV29-1, with a possible D match to TRBD1 (5 bases). V lost 8 bases and J 4 bases, leaving 18 bases between the germline ends. Germline CDR1 SQVTM, CDR2 ANQGSEA. The CDR3 sequence is 13 residues long.

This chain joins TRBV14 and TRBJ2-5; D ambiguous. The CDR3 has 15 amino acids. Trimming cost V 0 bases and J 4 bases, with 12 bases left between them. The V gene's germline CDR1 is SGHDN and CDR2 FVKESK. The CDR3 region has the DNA TGTGCCAGCAGCCAAGATGACATAGCACCAGAGACCCAGTACTTC. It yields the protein CASSQDDIAPETQYF. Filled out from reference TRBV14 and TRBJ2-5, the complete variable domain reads EAGVTQFPSHSVIEKGQTVTLRCDPISGHDNLYWYRRVMGKEIKFLLHFVKESKQDESGMPNNRFLAERTGGTYSTLKVQPAELEDSGVYFCASSQDDIAPETQYFGPGTRLLVL.

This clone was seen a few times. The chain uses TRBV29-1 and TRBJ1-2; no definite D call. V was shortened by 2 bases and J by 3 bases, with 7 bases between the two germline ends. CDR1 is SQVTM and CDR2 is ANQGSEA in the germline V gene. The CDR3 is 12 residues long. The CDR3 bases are TGCAGCGTTGAAAACGGTTACTATGGCTACACCTTC. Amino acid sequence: CSVENGYYGYTF.

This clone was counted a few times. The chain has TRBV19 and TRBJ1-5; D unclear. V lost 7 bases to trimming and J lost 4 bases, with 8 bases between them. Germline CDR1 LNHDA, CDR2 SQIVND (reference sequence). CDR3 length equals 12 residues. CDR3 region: CASNSGNQPQHF. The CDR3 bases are TGTGCCAGTAACAGCGGGAATCAGCCCCAGCATTTT.

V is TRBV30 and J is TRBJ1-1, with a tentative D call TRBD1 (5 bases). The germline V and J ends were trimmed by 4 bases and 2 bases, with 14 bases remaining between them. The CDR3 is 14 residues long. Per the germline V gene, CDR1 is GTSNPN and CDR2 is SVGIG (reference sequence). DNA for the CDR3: TGTGCCTGGAACCTCATCACAGGCAACACTGAAGCTTTCTTT. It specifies CAWNLITGNTEAFF.

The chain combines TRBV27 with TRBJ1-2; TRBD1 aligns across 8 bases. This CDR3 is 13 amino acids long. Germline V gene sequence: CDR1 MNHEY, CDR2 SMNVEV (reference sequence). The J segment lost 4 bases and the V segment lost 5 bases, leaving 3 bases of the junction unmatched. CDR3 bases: TGTGCCAGCAGTCAACAGGGGGGCTATGGCTACACCTTC. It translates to CASSQQGGYGYTF.

The CDR3 loop reads CASGGMANTGELFF. The CDR3 nucleotides read TGTGCCAGCGGGGGGATGGCGAACACCGGGGAGCTGTTTTTT. V usage is TRBV2 and J usage is TRBJ2-2, with D perhaps TRBD2 (6 bases). The germline gives CDR1 SNHLY, CDR2 FYNNEI. V shed 8 bases and J shed 0 bases, with 10 bases lying between them. CDR3 length equals 14 residues.

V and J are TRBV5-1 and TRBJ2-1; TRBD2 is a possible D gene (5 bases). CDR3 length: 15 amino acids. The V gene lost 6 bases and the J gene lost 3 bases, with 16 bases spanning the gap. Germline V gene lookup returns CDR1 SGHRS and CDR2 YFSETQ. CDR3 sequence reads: CASTPGIIDYNEQFF. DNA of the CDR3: TGCGCCAGCACCCCGGGGATAATAGACTACAATGAGCAGTTCTTC.

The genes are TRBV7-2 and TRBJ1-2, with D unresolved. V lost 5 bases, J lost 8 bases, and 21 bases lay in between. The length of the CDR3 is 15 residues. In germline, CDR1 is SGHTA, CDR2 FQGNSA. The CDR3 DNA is TGTGCCAGCAGCCGGAAGGTGTCGGAGGACTTCGGCTACACCTTC. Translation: CASSRKVSEDFGYTF. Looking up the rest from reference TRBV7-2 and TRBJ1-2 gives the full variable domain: GAGVSQSPSNKVTEKGKDVELRCDPISGHTALYWYRQSLGQGLEFLIYFQGNSAPDKSGLPSDRFSAERTGGSVSTLTIQRTQQEDSAVYLCASSRKVSEDFGYTFGSGTRLTVV.

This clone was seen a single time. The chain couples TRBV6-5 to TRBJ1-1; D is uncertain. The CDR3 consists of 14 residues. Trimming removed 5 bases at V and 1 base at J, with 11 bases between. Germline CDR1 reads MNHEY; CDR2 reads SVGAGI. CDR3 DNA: TGTGCCAGCAGTCCAACGCCGGAGAACACTGAAGCTTTCTTT. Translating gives CASSPTPENTEAFF.

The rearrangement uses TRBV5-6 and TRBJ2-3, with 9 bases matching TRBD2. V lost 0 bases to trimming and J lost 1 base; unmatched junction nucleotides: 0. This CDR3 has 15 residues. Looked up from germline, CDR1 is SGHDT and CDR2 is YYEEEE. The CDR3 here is CASSLASGGTDTQYF. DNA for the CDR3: TGTGCCAGCAGCTTGGCTAGCGGGGGCACAGATACGCAGTATTTT.

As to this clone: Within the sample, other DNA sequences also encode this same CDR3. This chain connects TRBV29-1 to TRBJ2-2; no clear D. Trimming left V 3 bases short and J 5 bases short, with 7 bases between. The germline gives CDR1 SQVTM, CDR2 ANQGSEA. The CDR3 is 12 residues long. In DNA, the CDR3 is TGCAGCGTTGATTCTGGGACCGGGGAGCTGTTTTTT. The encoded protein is CSVDSGTGELFF.

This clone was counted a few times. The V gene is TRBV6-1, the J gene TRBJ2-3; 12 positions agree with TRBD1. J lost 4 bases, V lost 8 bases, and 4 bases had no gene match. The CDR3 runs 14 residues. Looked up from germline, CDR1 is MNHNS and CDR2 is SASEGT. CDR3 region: CASGGTGGSDTQYF. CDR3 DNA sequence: TGTGCCAGCGGCGGGACAGGGGGCTCAGATACGCAGTATTTT.

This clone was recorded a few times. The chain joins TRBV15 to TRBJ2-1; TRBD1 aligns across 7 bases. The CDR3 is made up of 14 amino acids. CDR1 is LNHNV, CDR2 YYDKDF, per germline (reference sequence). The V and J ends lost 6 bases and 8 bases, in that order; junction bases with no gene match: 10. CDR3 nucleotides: TGTGCCACCAGAAGGACAGGAGGAGGTGATGAGCAGTTCTTC. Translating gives CATRRTGGGDEQFF.

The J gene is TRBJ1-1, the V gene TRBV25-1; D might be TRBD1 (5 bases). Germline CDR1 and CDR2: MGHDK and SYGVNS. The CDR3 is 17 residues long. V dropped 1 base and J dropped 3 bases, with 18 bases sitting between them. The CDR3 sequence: CASSELVAAEGYTEAFF. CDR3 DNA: TGTGCCAGCAGTGAATTAGTGGCCGCCGAGGGGTACACTGAAGCTTTCTTT.

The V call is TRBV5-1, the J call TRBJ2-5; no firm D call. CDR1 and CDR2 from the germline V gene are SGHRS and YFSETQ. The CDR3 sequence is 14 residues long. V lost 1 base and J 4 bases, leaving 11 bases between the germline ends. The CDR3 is CASSLRGSRETQYF. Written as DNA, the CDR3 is TGCGCCAGCAGCTTGCGCGGCAGTCGAGAGACCCAGTACTTC.

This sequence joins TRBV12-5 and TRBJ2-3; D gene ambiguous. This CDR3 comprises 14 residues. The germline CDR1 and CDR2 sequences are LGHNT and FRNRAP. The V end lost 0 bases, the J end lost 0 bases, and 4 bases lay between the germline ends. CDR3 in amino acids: CASGLVPSTDTQYF. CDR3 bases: TGTGCTAGTGGTTTGGTGCCTAGCACAGATACGCAGTATTTT. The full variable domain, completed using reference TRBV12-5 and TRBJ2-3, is DARVTQTPRHKVTEMGQEVTMRCQPILGHNTVFWYRQTMMQGLELLAYFRNRAPLDDSGMPKDRFSAEMPDATLATLKIQPSEPRDSAVYFCASGLVPSTDTQYFGPGTRLTVL.

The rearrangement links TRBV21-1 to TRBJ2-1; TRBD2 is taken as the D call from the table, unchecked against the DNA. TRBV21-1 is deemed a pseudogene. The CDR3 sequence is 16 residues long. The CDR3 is CASIQLSGGRYNEQFF. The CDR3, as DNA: TGTGCCAGCATCCAGCTAAGCGGGGGGAGGTACAATGAGCAGTTCTTC.

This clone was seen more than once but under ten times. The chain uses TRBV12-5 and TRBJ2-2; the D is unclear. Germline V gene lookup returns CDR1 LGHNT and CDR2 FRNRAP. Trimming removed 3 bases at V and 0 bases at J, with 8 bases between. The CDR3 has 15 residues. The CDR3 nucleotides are TGTGCTAGTGGTTTAAGTATCGCGAACACCGGGGAGCTGTTTTTT. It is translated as CASGLSIANTGELFF.